This TCR beta chain appears in the sequencing data of a study of glioma-infiltrating T cells. Study as a whole: Glioma patients had dexamethasone for six or fewer days before surgery. Study-level points and caveats: Above-expected tissue-blood divergence occurred in all gliomas, most in low-grade ones. Very few CDR3 sequences were shared between tissue and blood. Shared blood CDR3 signature motifs marked patients with low tissue-blood divergence.

TCR alpha and beta CDR3 regions were amplified from RNA using iRepertoire nested multiplex PCR. TCRdb re-analysed the multiplex PCR reads in MiXCR, keeping a single row per CDR3 protein. Of more than 300,000 distinct CDR3 sequences in the sample, around 38% were seen once. Germline values: CDR1 KGHSH, CDR2 LQKENI. The length of the CDR3 is 20 residues. With V trimmed by 2 bases and J by 2 bases, 16 bases remained unmatched. On this clonotype itself: What it recognizes is unknown.

This sequence originates from a human donor with low-grade glioma or glioblastoma, undergoing nonglioma brain surgery, or in good health (not recorded which). Sequencing was performed on glioma tissue, nonneoplastic brain tissue, or PBMCs (not recorded which). The chain links TRBV18 to TRBJ2-3; 10 bases are a match to TRBD2. The chain's CDR3 is CASSPRMLAGAATFTDTQYF. The CDR3 DNA follows: TGTGCCAGCTCACCAAGAATGCTAGCGGGAGCGGCAACCTTCACAGATACGCAGTATTTT.